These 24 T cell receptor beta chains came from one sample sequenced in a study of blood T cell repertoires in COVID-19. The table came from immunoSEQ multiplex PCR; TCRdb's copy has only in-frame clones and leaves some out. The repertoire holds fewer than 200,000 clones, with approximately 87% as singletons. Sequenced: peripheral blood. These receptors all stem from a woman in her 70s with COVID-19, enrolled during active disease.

CDR3 nucleotides: TGTGCCAGCAGCTTAGTTGGGTCAGGGACATATGGCTACACCTTC. Translating it yields CASSLVGSGTYGYTF. V usage is TRBV7-8 and J usage is TRBJ1-2; possible D gene TRBD1, 6 bases. The CDR3 loop spans 15 amino acids. Per germline, CDR1 SGHVS and CDR2 FQNEAQ. Trimming pared 1 base from V and 5 bases from J, leaving 14 bases between. The entire variable domain, with the rest obtained from reference TRBV7-8 and TRBJ1-2, is as follows: GAGVSQSPRYKVAKRGQDVALRCDPISGHVSLFWYQQALGQGPEFLTYFQNEAQLDKSGLPSDRFFAERPEGSVSTLKIQRTQQEDSAVYLCASSLVGSGTYGYTFGSGTRLTVV.

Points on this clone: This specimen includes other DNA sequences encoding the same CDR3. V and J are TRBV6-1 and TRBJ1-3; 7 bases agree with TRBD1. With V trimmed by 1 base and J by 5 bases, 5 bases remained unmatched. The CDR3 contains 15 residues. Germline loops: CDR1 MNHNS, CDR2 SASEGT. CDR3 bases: TGTGCCAGCAGTGAAGTTACGACAGGGAGAAACACCATATATTTT. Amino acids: CASSEVTTGRNTIYF.

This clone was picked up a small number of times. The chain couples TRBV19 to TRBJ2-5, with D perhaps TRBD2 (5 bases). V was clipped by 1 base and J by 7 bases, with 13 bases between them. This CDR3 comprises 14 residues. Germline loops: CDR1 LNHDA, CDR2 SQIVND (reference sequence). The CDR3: CASSIALHRGTQYF. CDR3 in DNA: TGTGCCAGTAGTATAGCTTTACATCGGGGGACCCAGTACTTC.

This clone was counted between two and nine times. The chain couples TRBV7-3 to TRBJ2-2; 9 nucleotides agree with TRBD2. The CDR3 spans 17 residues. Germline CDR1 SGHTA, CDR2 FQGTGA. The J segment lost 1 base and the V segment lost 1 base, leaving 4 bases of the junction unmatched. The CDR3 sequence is CASSLKSSGVNTGELFF. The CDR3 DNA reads TGTGCCAGCAGCTTAAAGTCTAGCGGGGTGAACACCGGGGAGCTGTTTTTT.

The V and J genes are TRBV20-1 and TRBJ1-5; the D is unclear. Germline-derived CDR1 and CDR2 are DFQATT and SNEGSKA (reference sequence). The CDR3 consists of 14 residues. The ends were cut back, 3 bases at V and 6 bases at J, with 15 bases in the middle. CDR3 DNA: TGCAGTGCTAGTTATTCAGGCTTAACTCAGCCCCAGCATTTT. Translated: CSASYSGLTQPQHF.

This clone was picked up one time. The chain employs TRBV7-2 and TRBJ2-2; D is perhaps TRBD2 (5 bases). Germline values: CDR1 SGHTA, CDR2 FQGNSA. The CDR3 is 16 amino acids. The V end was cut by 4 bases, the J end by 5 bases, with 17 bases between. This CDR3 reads CASSWVGLDGTGELFF. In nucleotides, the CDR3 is TGTGCCAGCAGCTGGGTAGGACTGGATGGGACCGGGGAGCTGTTTTTT.

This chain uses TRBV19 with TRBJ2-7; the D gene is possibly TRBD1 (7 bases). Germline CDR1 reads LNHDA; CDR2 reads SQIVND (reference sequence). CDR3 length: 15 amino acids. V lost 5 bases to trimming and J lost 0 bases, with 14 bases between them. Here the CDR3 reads CASSPLRDSSYEQYF. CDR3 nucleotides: TGTGCCAGTAGTCCCTTGCGGGACAGCTCCTACGAGCAGTACTTC. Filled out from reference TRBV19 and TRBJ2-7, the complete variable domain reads DGGITQSPKYLFRKEGQNVTLSCEQNLNHDAMYWYRQDPGQGLRLIYYSQIVNDFQKGDIAEGYSVSREKKESFPLTVTSAQKNPTAFYLCASSPLRDSSYEQYFGPGTRLTVT.

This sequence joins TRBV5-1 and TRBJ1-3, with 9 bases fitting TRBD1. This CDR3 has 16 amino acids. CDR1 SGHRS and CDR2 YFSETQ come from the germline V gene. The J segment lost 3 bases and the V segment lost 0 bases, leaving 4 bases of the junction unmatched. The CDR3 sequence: CASSLAGQGLGNTIYF. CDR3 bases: TGCGCCAGCAGCTTGGCCGGACAGGGGCTTGGAAACACCATATATTTT.

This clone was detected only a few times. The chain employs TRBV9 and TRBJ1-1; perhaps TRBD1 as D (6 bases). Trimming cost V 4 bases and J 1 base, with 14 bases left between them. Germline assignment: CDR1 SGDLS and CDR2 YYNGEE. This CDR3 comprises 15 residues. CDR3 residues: CASSPGAGWNTEAFF. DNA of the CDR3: TGTGCCAGCAGCCCAGGGGCAGGGTGGAACACTGAAGCTTTCTTT.

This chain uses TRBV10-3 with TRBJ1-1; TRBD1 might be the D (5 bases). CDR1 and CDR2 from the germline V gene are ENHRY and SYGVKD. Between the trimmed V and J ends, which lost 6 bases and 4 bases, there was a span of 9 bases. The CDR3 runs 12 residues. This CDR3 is CAISHRSTEAFF. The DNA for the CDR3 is TGTGCCATCAGCCACAGGTCCACTGAAGCTTTCTTT.

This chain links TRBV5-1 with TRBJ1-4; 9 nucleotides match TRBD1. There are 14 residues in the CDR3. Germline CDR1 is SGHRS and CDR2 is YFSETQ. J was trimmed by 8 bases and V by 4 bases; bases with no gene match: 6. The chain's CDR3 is CASSQDRGGEKLFF. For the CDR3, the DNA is TGCGCCAGCAGCCAGGACAGGGGAGGAGAAAAACTGTTTTTT.

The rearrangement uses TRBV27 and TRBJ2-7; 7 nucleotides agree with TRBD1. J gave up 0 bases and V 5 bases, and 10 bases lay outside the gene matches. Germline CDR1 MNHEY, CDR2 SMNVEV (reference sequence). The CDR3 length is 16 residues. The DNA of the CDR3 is TGTGCCAGCAGTCGACTGACAGGGTCGGACTCCTACGAGCAGTACTTC. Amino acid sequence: CASSRLTGSDSYEQYF.

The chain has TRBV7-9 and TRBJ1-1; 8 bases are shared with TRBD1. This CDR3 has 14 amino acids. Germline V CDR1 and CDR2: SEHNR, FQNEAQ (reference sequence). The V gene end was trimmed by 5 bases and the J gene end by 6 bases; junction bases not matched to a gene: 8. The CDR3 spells CASSVTGARAEAFF. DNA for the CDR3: TGTGCCAGCAGCGTGACAGGGGCGCGGGCTGAAGCTTTCTTT.

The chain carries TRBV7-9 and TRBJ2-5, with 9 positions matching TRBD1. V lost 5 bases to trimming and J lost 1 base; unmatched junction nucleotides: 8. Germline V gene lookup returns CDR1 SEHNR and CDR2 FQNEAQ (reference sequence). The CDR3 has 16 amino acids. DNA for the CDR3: TGTGCCAGCAGCCCCCCTGGACAGGGGATCCAAGAGACCCAGTACTTC. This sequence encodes CASSPPGQGIQETQYF.

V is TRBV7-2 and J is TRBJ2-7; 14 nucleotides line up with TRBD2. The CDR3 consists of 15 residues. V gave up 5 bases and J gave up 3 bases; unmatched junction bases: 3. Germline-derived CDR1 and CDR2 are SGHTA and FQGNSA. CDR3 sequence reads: CASSMGLAGVYEQYF. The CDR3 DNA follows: TGTGCCAGCAGCATGGGACTAGCGGGAGTCTACGAGCAGTACTTC.

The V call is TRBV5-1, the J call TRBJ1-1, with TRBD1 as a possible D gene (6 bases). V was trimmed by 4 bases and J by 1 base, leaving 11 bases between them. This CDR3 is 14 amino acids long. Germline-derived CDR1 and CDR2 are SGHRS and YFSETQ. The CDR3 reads CASSSGTWNTEAFF. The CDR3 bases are TGCGCCAGCAGCAGCGGGACATGGAACACTGAAGCTTTCTTT.

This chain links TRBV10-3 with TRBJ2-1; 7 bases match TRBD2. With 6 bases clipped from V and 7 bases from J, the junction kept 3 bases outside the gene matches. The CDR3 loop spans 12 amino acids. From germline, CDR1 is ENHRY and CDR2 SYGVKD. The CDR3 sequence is CAIRSSGNEQFF. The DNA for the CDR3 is TGTGCCATCAGAAGTAGCGGGAATGAGCAGTTCTTC.

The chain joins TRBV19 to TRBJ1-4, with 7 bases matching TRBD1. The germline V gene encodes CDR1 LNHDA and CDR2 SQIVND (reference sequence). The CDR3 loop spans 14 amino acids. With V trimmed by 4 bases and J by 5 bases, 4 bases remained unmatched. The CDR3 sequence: CASSNGQDNEKLFF. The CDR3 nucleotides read TGTGCCAGTAGTAACGGACAGGACAATGAAAAACTGTTTTTT.

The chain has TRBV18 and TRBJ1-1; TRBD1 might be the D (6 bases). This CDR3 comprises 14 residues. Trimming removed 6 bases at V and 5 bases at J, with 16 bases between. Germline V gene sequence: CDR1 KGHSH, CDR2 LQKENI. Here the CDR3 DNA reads TGTGCCAGCTCCGCCCGGGGGGGCGAGACTGAAGCTTTCTTT. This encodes CASSARGGETEAFF.

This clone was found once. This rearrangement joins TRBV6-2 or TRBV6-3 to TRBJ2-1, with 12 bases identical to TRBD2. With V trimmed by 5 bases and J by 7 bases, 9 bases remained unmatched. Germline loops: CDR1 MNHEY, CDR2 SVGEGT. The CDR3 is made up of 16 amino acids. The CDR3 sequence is CASSITTSGSSNEQFF. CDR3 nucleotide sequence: TGTGCCAGCAGTATAACGACTAGCGGGAGCAGTAATGAGCAGTTCTTC.

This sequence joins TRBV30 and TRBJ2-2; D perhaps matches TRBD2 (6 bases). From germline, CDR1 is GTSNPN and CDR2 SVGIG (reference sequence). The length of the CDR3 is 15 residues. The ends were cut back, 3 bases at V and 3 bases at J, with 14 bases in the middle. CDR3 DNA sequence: TGTGCCTGGAGGTTGGGGGGAACCTACACCGGGGAGCTGTTTTTT. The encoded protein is CAWRLGGTYTGELFF.

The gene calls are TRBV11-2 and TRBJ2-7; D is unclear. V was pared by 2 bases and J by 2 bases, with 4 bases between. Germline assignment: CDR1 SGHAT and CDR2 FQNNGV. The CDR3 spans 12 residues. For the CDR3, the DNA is TGTGCCAGCAGCTTAAACACCTACGAGCAGTACTTC. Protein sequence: CASSLNTYEQYF.

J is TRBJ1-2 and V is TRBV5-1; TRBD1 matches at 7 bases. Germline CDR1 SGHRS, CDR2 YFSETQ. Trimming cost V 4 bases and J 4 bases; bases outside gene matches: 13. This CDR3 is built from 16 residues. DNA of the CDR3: TGCGCCAGCAGCGAAACGGCGACAGGGACGGGCTATGGCTACACCTTC. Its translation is CASSETATGTGYGYTF.

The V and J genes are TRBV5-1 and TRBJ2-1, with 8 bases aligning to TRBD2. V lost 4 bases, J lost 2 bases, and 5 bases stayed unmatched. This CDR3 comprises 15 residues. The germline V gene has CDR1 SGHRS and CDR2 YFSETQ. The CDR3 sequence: CASSGSGAPYNEQFF. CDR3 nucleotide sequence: TGCGCCAGCAGCGGTAGCGGGGCTCCCTACAATGAGCAGTTCTTC. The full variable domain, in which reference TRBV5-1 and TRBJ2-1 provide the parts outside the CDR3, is KAGVTQTPRYLIKTRGQQVTLSCSPISGHRSVSWYQQTPGQGLQFLFEYFSETQRNKGNFPGRFSGRQFSNSRSEMNVSTLELGDSALYLCASSGSGAPYNEQFFGPGTRLTVL.